The entry that follows covers one T cell receptor (beta chain) sequence. The data were obtained in a study of blood T cell repertoires in COVID-19. Across the study: T cells, B-cell-depleted T cells, or PBMCs supplied cDNA or gDNA.

Looked up from germline, CDR1 is SGHDT and CDR2 is YYEEEE. V lost 7 bases and J lost 8; bases outside the gene matches: 15. The CDR3 is 15 residues long. As originally analysed: Scientists estimated how many nucleated cells there were by amplifying reference gene primers. Using immunoSEQ multiplex PCR, the repertoire was profiled, and TCRdb retains in-frame clones only, with some absent. V and J calls and clone size are as listed in that table; D and trimming were resolved from the DNA. The data hold 300,000 to 400,000 clones, with about 90% observed a single time. The gene calls are TRBV5-6 and TRBJ1-3, with 7 bases identical to TRBD1. This clonotype originated in a woman aged 18-29 years who had recovered from COVID-19. Input material: peripheral blood. The CDR3 protein is CASCRTTGIGHTIYF. The DNA of the CDR3 is TGTGCCAGCTGCCGAACGACAGGGATAGGACACACCATATATTTT.